Following are 13 T cell receptor beta chains from one sample sequenced in a study of shared clonotypes between healthy human individuals. Measured with immunoSEQ multiplex PCR; TCRdb has only the in-frame clones, and not every one. The repertoire holds approximately 1.5 million clones, with about 98% as singletons. Specimen: naive CD4+ T cells sorted from blood. Subset of the sample: CD45RA+ positively selected. Receptors were obtained from a man aged 30-40 years in good health.

Concerning this clone itself: Other nucleotide sequences in the sample specify the same CDR3. The J gene is TRBJ1-5, the V gene TRBV7-8; D not resolved. Trimming pared 0 bases from V and 0 bases from J, leaving 6 bases between. The germline gives CDR1 SGHVS, CDR2 FQNEAQ. The CDR3 has 15 residues. CDR3 residues: CASSLALYSNQPQHF. CDR3 in DNA: TGTGCCAGCAGCTTAGCCCTGTATAGCAATCAGCCCCAGCATTTT.

This sequence joins TRBV5-4 and TRBJ2-5; tentatively, D is TRBD2 (5 bases). V dropped 5 bases and J dropped 5 bases, with 16 bases sitting between them. The CDR3 length is 14 residues. CDR1 and CDR2 from the germline V gene are SGHNT and YYREEE (reference sequence). The DNA for the CDR3 is TGTGCCAGCAGTCTTGGAGGACCCGCGGAGACCCAGTACTTC. Amino acids: CASSLGGPAETQYF.

This clone was recorded once. This chain links TRBV7-6 with TRBJ1-1, with D possibly matching TRBD1 (5 bases). The CDR3 spans 16 residues. V shed 1 base and J shed 6 bases, with 18 bases lying between them. The germline gives CDR1 SGHVS, CDR2 FNYEAQ. As DNA, the CDR3 is TGTGCCAGCAGCTTAGGGAGTCGCGGGGCCGTCGCTGAAGCTTTCTTT. Amino acid sequence: CASSLGSRGAVAEAFF. The whole variable domain, remainder taken from reference TRBV7-6 and TRBJ1-1, is GAGVSQSPRYKVTKRGQDVALRCDPISGHVSLYWYRQALGQGPEFLTYFNYEAQQDKSGLPNDRFSAERPEGSISTLTIQRTEQRDSAMYRCASSLGSRGAVAEAFFGQGTRLTVV.

V is TRBV11-3 and J is TRBJ2-7, with a weak D call TRBD2 (5 bases). V was cut by 2 bases and J by 6 bases, with 14 bases left in between. This CDR3 is 14 amino acids long. CDR1 is SGHNT and CDR2 is YENEEA in the germline V gene. The CDR3 nucleotides are TGTGCCAGCAGCTTAAAGAATGCGGGCGGCGAGCAGTACTTC. Translation: CASSLKNAGGEQYF.

To note about this clone: At one of its ends the junction is not consistent with the germline gene, which may arise from a read error. The V call is TRBV7-7, the J call TRBJ2-6, with D hard to call. There are 16 residues in the CDR3. The germline gives CDR1 SSHAT, CDR2 FNYEAQ (reference sequence). The CDR3: CASSPFPRSGANVLTF. The CDR3 DNA is TGTGCTAGCAGCCCTTTTCCTCGCTCTGGGGCCAACGTCCTGACTTTC.

This clone was seen just once. The rearrangement joins TRBV15 to TRBJ2-7; D remains unclear. V was trimmed by 0 bases and J by 9 bases, leaving 18 bases between them. The CDR3 covers 15 residues. From germline, CDR1 is LNHNV and CDR2 YYDKDF (reference sequence). DNA of the CDR3: TGTGCCACCAGCAGAGACGTACAGTATGGCGGCGGGCAGTACTTC. Translation gives CATSRDVQYGGGQYF. Full variable domain (missing parts from reference TRBV15 and TRBJ2-7): DAMVIQNPRYQVTQFGKPVTLSCSQTLNHNVMYWYQQKSSQAPKLLFHYYDKDFNNEADTPDNFQSRRPNTSFCFLDIRSPGLGDTAMYLCATSRDVQYGGGQYFGPGTRLTVT.

Comments on this clone: This sample includes further DNA sequences coding for the same CDR3. The chain is built from TRBV6-5 and TRBJ1-2; 10 bases fit TRBD1. Germline CDR1 MNHEY, CDR2 SVGAGI. J gave up 4 bases and V 5 bases, and 1 base lay outside the gene matches. The CDR3 runs 13 residues. The CDR3 is CASSRDRGYGYTF. For the CDR3, the DNA is TGTGCCAGCAGTCGGGACAGGGGCTATGGCTACACCTTC.

In the case of this clone: The identical CDR3 is also encoded by other nucleotide sequences in the sample. This chain joins TRBV6-1 and TRBJ2-1, with no clear D. The CDR3 sequence is 12 residues long. Trimming took 2 bases from V and 6 from J, leaving 5 bases between them. Looked up from germline, CDR1 is MNHNS and CDR2 is SASEGT. The CDR3 DNA follows: TGTGCCAGCAGTGAATGGGGCAATGAGCAGTTCTTC. It translates to CASSEWGNEQFF.

The CDR3 bases are TGTGCCAGCAGGAGACAGGCAGTGAGCACAGATACGCAGTATTTT. This encodes CASRRQAVSTDTQYF. J is TRBJ2-3 and V is TRBV2; D is possibly TRBD1 (6 bases). The V gene's germline CDR1 is SNHLY and CDR2 FYNNEI. The CDR3 has 15 residues. V lost 6 bases and J 0 bases, leaving 13 bases between the germline ends.

The V gene is TRBV10-1, the J gene TRBJ1-5, with a tentative D call TRBD1 (6 bases). The CDR3 sequence is 13 residues long. The V and J ends lost 2 bases and 6 bases respectively, with 8 bases between them. CDR1 and CDR2 from the germline V gene are WNHNN and SYGVQD (reference sequence). CDR3 protein: CASSEIQGQPQHF. Written as DNA, the CDR3 is TGCGCCAGCAGTGAGATACAGGGTCAGCCCCAGCATTTT.

V gene TRBV5-1 combines with J gene TRBJ2-1; the D is unclear. This CDR3 region has 15 residues. CDR1 SGHRS and CDR2 YFSETQ come from the germline V gene. Deletions cut 0 bases from V and 4 bases from J, with 11 bases between. CDR3: CASSLASTNYNEQFF. The CDR3 DNA follows: TGCGCCAGCAGCTTGGCGTCTACCAATTACAATGAGCAGTTCTTC. Together with reference TRBV5-1 and TRBJ2-1, the CDR3 gives the full variable domain: KAGVTQTPRYLIKTRGQQVTLSCSPISGHRSVSWYQQTPGQGLQFLFEYFSETQRNKGNFPGRFSGRQFSNSRSEMNVSTLELGDSALYLCASSLASTNYNEQFFGPGTRLTVL.

J is TRBJ1-5 and V is TRBV6-1; 7 positions match TRBD1. This CDR3 is 15 amino acids long. Germline CDR1 reads MNHNS; CDR2 reads SASEGT. V trimming: 4 bases; J trimming: 1 base; junction bases outside the gene matches: 4. The CDR3 region has the DNA TGTGCCAGCAGTGCCGGGACAGTCAGCAATCAGCCCCAGCATTTT. Protein sequence: CASSAGTVSNQPQHF.

V and J are TRBV30 and TRBJ2-3, with TRBD1 matching over 10 bases. The V gene end was trimmed by 2 bases and the J gene end by 4 bases; junction bases not matched to a gene: 6. CDR1 and CDR2 (germline): GTSNPN, SVGIG (reference sequence). This CDR3 region has 15 residues. The CDR3 region is CAWSLGQGEADTQYF. The CDR3, as DNA: TGTGCCTGGAGTCTCGGACAGGGGGAGGCAGATACGCAGTATTTT.